Listed here are 23 T cell receptor beta chains from one sample, sequenced in a study of shared T cell receptors in the human thymus. Sequencing used immunoSEQ multiplex PCR; TCRdb keeps in-frame clones, though not all of them. The table lists approximately 730,000 clones, around 85% of them singletons. These same records also appear under a second study, on human thymus T cells.

Specimen: thymocytes. The receptors originated from a girl under three years old with a congenital heart defect.

V gene TRBV10-3 combines with J gene TRBJ2-1; 10 positions match TRBD2. The ends lost 4 bases at V and 4 bases at J; junction bases unmatched: 4. This CDR3 contains 15 residues. The germline V gene has CDR1 ENHRY and CDR2 SYGVKD. In DNA form, the CDR3 reads TGTGCCATCAGTGGGACTAGCGGAGCTTACAATGAGCAGTTCTTC. Protein sequence: CAISGTSGAYNEQFF.

The J gene is TRBJ2-2, the V gene TRBV5-1; a weak D match, TRBD1 (6 bases). V was cut by 4 bases and J by 5 bases, with 18 bases left in between. Germline lookup yields CDR1 SGHRS and CDR2 YFSETQ. The CDR3 covers 16 residues. CDR3 nucleotides: TGCGCCAGCAGCCATTGTATGAGGGGGATTACCGGGGAGCTGTTTTTT. Its translation is CASSHCMRGITGELFF.

J is TRBJ1-2 and V is TRBV9; 7 bases fit TRBD1. Germline assignment: CDR1 SGDLS and CDR2 YYNGEE. With V trimmed by 5 bases and J by 6 bases, 16 bases remained unmatched. The CDR3 consists of 16 residues. The CDR3: CASSLGQPALSDGYTF. The CDR3, as DNA: TGTGCCAGCAGTCTGGGACAGCCGGCCCTATCCGATGGCTACACCTTC.

Note on this clone: Other DNA sequences in this sample translate to the same CDR3. The J gene is TRBJ1-2, the V gene TRBV19; 7 nucleotides align to TRBD1. The CDR3 spans 12 residues. V lost 6 bases to trimming and J lost 5 bases; unmatched junction nucleotides: 3. From germline, CDR1 is LNHDA and CDR2 SQIVND (reference sequence). CDR3 sequence reads: CASRTGSYGYTF. DNA of the CDR3: TGTGCCAGTAGGACAGGGAGTTATGGCTACACCTTC.

J is TRBJ2-3 and V is TRBV9; TRBD2 matches 11 bases. The germline V gene encodes CDR1 SGDLS and CDR2 YYNGEE. J was trimmed by 1 base and V by 4 bases; bases with no gene match: 2. CDR3 length equals 15 residues. The CDR3 reads CASSILAGGTDTQYF. The CDR3 bases are TGTGCCAGCAGCATACTAGCGGGGGGCACAGATACGCAGTATTTT. Supplemented by reference TRBV9 and TRBJ2-3, the full variable domain reads DSGVTQTPKHLITATGQRVTLRCSPRSGDLSVYWYQQSLDQGLQFLIQYYNGEERAKGNILERFSAQQFPDLHSELNLSSLELGDSALYFCASSILAGGTDTQYFGPGTRLTVL.

A word on this clone: It is likely a read error, because the conserved phenylalanine at the end of the CDR3 is missing. V usage is TRBV28 and J usage is TRBJ1-1; perhaps TRBD1 as D (6 bases). The CDR3 spans 17 residues. CDR1 and CDR2 from the germline V gene are MDHEN and SYDVKM. Trimming pared 3 bases from V and 0 bases from J, leaving 17 bases between. For the CDR3, the DNA is TGTGCCAGCAGTTTCCGGTCCAGGGGAGCCATGAACACTGAAGCTTTCCTT. It yields the protein CASSFRSRGAMNTEAFL.

This chain uses TRBV6-1 with TRBJ1-2, with TRBD1 as a possible D gene (6 bases). V was cut by 1 base and J by 4 bases, with 22 bases left in between. CDR3 size: 18 residues. Germline V lookup: CDR1 MNHNS, CDR2 SASEGT. CDR3 residues: CASSEVGTGRGGIYGYTF. CDR3 bases: TGTGCCAGCAGTGAAGTTGGAACAGGGAGGGGGGGGATCTATGGCTACACCTTC.

The J gene is TRBJ1-1, the V gene TRBV9; the D is unclear. Germline loops: CDR1 SGDLS, CDR2 YYNGEE. The CDR3 has 13 amino acids. Trimming took off 4 bases at V and 3 bases at J, with 10 bases between the two ends. As DNA, the CDR3 is TGTGCCAGCAGCTTTCAGATGGACACTGAAGCTTTCTTT. Its translation: CASSFQMDTEAFF.

V is TRBV4-3 and J is TRBJ2-1; 14 nucleotides line up with TRBD2. CDR1 is LGHNA, CDR2 YSLEER, per germline. The CDR3 length is 20 residues. V was pared by 3 bases and J by 0 bases, with 10 bases of the junction left unmatched. DNA of the CDR3: TGCGCCAGCAGCCATCAGACGCGACTAGCGGGGGGGAGCTCCTACAATGAGCAGTTCTTC. Its protein product is CASSHQTRLAGGSSYNEQFF.

The chain joins TRBV15 to TRBJ2-7, with TRBD2 matching over 7 bases. The trim removed 1 base at V and 0 bases at J, leaving 6 bases unmatched. CDR3 length equals 16 residues. Germline V lookup: CDR1 LNHNV, CDR2 YYDKDF (reference sequence). The CDR3 DNA reads as TGTGCCACCAGCAGAGTGGAGGAGCGGGGCTCCTACGAGCAGTACTTC. Translated: CATSRVEERGSYEQYF.

The chain carries TRBV27 and TRBJ1-5, with D possibly being TRBD1 (5 bases). Germline V gives CDR1 MNHEY, CDR2 SMNVEV (reference sequence). V was clipped by 6 bases and J by 6 bases, with 21 bases between them. The CDR3 contains 16 residues. The CDR3 nucleotides read TGTGCCAGCAGAGCACACTCCAGGCAGGGAGGTCAGCCCCAGCATTTT. It is translated as CASRAHSRQGGQPQHF.

Concerning this clone: Mismatch with germline at one junction end may stem from a read error. The gene calls are TRBV12-5 and TRBJ2-4; 13 bases fit TRBD2. Germline V gene lookup returns CDR1 LGHNT and CDR2 FRNRAP. This CDR3 spans 18 amino acids. The DNA for the CDR3 is TGTGCTAGTGGTTACCATCGGACTAGCGGGGGCCCCAAAAGCATTCAGTACTTC. This codes for CASGYHRTSGGPKSIQYF.

This clone was found once. The chain carries TRBV6-1 and TRBJ2-5; D possibly corresponds to TRBD2 (7 bases). V was trimmed by 3 bases and J by 8 bases, leaving 31 bases between them. CDR1 is MNHNS and CDR2 is SASEGT in the germline V gene. CDR3 length equals 19 residues. CDR3 in amino acids: CASSDLLANSRRRGRTQYF. The CDR3 DNA reads as TGTGCCAGCAGTGATCTACTAGCGAACTCGAGGAGGAGGGGGAGAACCCAGTACTTC.

Here the CDR3 reads CASSLYAGSFYEQYF. CDR3 nucleotide sequence: TGTGCCAGCAGCTTGTATGCGGGGTCTTTCTACGAGCAGTACTTC. This chain uses TRBV5-8 with TRBJ2-7; D perhaps matches TRBD2 (6 bases). V was pared by 1 base and J by 3 bases, with 14 bases between. Germline CDR1 and CDR2: SGHTS and YDEGEE. The CDR3 covers 15 residues.

In this sample, this clone turned up a few times. This sequence joins TRBV4-3 and TRBJ2-3; 7 positions match TRBD2. CDR1 and CDR2 from the germline V gene are LGHNA and YSLEER. This CDR3 spans 16 amino acids. V was pared by 0 bases and J by 2 bases, with 5 bases of the junction left unmatched. In nucleotides, the CDR3 is TGCGCCAGCAGCCAAGAGAGCGGGGCCCTCACAGATACGCAGTATTTT. Translating it yields CASSQESGALTDTQYF.

V and J are TRBV4-3 and TRBJ2-7, with 10 bases lining up with TRBD1. Looked up from germline, CDR1 is LGHNA and CDR2 is YSLEER. Unmatched junction bases numbered 14, after V lost 2 bases and J lost 4 bases. This CDR3 has 18 amino acids. The CDR3, as DNA: TGCGCCAGCAGCCAATTGCTATCCGGGACAGGGGATCTATACGAGCAGTACTTC. Protein: CASSQLLSGTGDLYEQYF.

The chain has TRBV11-1 and TRBJ2-3; the D gene is possibly TRBD2 (7 bases). V gave up 7 bases and J gave up 2 bases, with 28 bases separating them. The CDR3 totals 19 residues. The V gene's germline CDR1 is SGHAT and CDR2 FQDESV (reference sequence). The CDR3 is CASIGGQPRGRGVTDTQYF. The CDR3 nucleotides are TGTGCCAGCATAGGGGGTCAGCCTCGGGGGAGGGGAGTCACAGATACGCAGTATTTT.

The CDR3 here is CASSGLRGWNTEAFF. DNA of the CDR3: TGTGCCAGCAGCGGCTTACGGGGATGGAACACTGAAGCTTTCTTT. This chain connects TRBV5-4 to TRBJ1-1; D uncertain. CDR3 length: 15 amino acids. The germline CDR1 and CDR2 sequences are SGHNT and YYREEE (reference sequence). Trimming removed 4 bases from V and 1 base from J, with 14 bases in between.

This chain joins TRBV6-4 and TRBJ2-1; possibly TRBD2 for D (5 bases). CDR1 and CDR2 (germline): MRHNA, SNTAGT. V shed 5 bases and J shed 4 bases, with 18 bases lying between them. The CDR3 runs 16 residues. DNA of the CDR3: TGTGCCAGCAGTAACCGGACTGCCAGGTTGTACAATGAGCAGTTCTTC. Residues: CASSNRTARLYNEQFF.

The V and J genes are TRBV7-9 and TRBJ2-1, with a weak D call TRBD2 (5 bases). Germline values: CDR1 SEHNR, CDR2 FQNEAQ (reference sequence). Trimming cost V 7 bases and J 5 bases, with 9 bases left between them. This CDR3 has 12 amino acids. CDR3 loop: CASTGMDNEQFF. The CDR3, as DNA: TGTGCCAGCACGGGAATGGACAATGAGCAGTTCTTC.

V and J are TRBV6-5 and TRBJ1-5; D call uncertain. The germline CDR1 and CDR2 sequences are MNHEY and SVGAGI. The CDR3 runs to 13 residues. V lost 5 bases to trimming and J lost 6 bases, with 11 bases between them. CDR3 nucleotides: TGTGCCAGCAGTCCTTCGAAGAGTCAGCCCCAGCATTTT. Encoded protein: CASSPSKSQPQHF.

CDR3 amino acids: CASTGRGNQPQHF. CDR3 coding DNA: TGTGCCTCCACCGGGAGAGGCAATCAGCCCCAGCATTTT. The chain couples TRBV25-1 to TRBJ1-5, with D hard to call. V gave up 11 bases and J gave up 2 bases, with 13 bases separating them. This CDR3 contains 13 residues. Germline lookup yields CDR1 MGHDK and CDR2 SYGVNS.

V and J are TRBV27 and TRBJ2-5; 11 bases are shared with TRBD1. CDR1 MNHEY and CDR2 SMNVEV come from the germline V gene (reference sequence). The ends lost 8 bases at V and 4 bases at J; junction bases unmatched: 6. The CDR3 contains 14 residues. CDR3 residues: CASGSGTGGETQYF. The CDR3 DNA reads as TGTGCCAGCGGTTCCGGGACAGGGGGAGAGACCCAGTACTTC.